This T cell receptor (beta chain) is drawn from a study of memory CD4+ T cells and cytomegalovirus serostatus. Study-level points and caveats: Of more than 150 reported CMV TCRbeta sequences, some 67 were found in memory CD4+ repertoires. Repertoires predicted CMV serostatus with median bootstrapped AUC of around 0.95.

Single viable CD3+CD4+CD8-CD45RO+ cells were sorted as the memory CD4+ T cells. Serostatus was set by detecting CMV pp150, pp28, p38, p52 IgG. Germline values: CDR1 SGHNT, CDR2 YYREEE (reference sequence). The CDR3 totals 15 residues. With 4 bases clipped from V and 0 bases from J, the junction kept 5 bases outside the gene matches. Worth noting for this clone: Its target is unknown.

The method was immunoSEQ multiplex PCR; TCRdb's version includes in-frame clones alone and lacks a portion of them. The data contain tens of thousands of clones, approximately 80% of them singletons. The specimen sequenced was memory CD4+ T cells from blood. The clonotype originates from an adult in good health and CMV-seronegative. The chain employs TRBV5-4 and TRBJ2-7; TRBD1 matches 9 bases. DNA for the CDR3: TGTGCCAGCAGCAGGGGGACAGGGTTCTCCTACGAGCAGTACTTC. This gives the protein CASSRGTGFSYEQYF.